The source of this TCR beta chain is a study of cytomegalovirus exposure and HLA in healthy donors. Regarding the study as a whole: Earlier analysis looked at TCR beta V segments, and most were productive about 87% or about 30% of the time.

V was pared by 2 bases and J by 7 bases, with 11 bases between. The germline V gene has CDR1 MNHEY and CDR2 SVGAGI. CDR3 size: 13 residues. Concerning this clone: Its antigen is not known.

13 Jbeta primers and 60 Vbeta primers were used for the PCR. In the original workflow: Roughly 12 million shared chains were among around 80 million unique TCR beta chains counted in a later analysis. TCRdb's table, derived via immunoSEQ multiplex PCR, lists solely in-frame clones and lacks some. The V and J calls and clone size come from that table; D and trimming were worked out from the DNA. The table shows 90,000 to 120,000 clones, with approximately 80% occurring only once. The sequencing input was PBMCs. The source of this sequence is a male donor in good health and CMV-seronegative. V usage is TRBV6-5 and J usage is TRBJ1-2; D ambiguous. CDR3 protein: CASSYDGRAGYTF. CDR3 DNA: TGTGCCAGCAGTTACGACGGGCGGGCTGGCTACACCTTC.